This TCR beta chain was identified in a study of OX40 agonist ivuxolimab in advanced cancers. CDR1 and CDR2 from the germline V gene are MNHEY and SVGAGI. The CDR3 is made up of 14 amino acids. The germline V and J ends were trimmed by 7 bases and 4 bases, with 15 bases remaining between them. This table comes from immunoSEQ multiplex PCR, and its TCRdb copy is limited to in-frame clones, with some not included. The sample contains around 55,000 clones, 70% to 90% of which appear only once. The sequenced sample was CD4+ or CD8+ T cells sorted from blood, obtained in a trial of the OX40 agonist ivuxolimab. The sequence derives from an adult with an advanced solid tumor such as melanoma, head and neck, liver or kidney cancer. The V and J genes are TRBV6-5 and TRBJ2-3, with a tentative D call TRBD1 (6 bases). Written as DNA, the CDR3 is TGTGCCAGCACCAACGCCGAGGGGGCAGATACGCAGTATTTT. Amino acid sequence: CASTNAEGADTQYF.